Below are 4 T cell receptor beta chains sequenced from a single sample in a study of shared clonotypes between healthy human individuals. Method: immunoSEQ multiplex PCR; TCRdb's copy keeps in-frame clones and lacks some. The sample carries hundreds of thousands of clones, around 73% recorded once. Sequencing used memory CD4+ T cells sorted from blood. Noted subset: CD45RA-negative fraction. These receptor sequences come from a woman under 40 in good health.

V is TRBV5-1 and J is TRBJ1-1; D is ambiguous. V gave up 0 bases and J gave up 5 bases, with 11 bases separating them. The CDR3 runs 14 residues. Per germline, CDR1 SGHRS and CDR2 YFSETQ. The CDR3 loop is CASSLERGITEAFF. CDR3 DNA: TGCGCCAGCAGCTTGGAGCGGGGTATTACTGAAGCTTTCTTT.

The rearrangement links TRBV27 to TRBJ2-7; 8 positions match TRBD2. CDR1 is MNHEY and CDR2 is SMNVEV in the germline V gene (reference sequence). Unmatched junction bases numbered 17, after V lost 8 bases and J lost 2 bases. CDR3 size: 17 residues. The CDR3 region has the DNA TGTGCCAGCTCGCGACAGAACAGCGGGAGTAGTCCCTACGAGCAGTACTTC. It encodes CASSRQNSGSSPYEQYF.

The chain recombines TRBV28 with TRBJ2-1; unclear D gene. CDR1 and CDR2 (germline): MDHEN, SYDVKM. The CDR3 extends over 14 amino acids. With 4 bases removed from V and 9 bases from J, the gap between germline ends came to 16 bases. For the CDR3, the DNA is TGTGCCAGCAGTTCTTTTGCTGAGCGCGGTGAGCAGTTCTTC. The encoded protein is CASSSFAERGEQFF.

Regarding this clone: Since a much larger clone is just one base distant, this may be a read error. The CDR3 sequence: CASRGGTDTQYF. The CDR3 bases are TGTGCCAGCAGAGGCGGCACAGATACGCAGTATTTT. The gene calls are TRBV7-9 and TRBJ2-3; no clear D. Germline V lookup: CDR1 SEHNR, CDR2 FQNEAQ (reference sequence). The CDR3 has 12 amino acids. The V end lost 6 bases, the J end lost 1 base, and 5 bases lay between the germline ends.